The sequence of this TCR beta chain was determined in a study of blood T cell repertoires in COVID-19. Germline CDR1 SGHNT, CDR2 YYREEE (reference sequence). The length of the CDR3 is 14 residues. The J segment lost 1 base and the V segment lost 1 base, leaving 0 bases of the junction unmatched. Assay: immunoSEQ multiplex PCR; the TCRdb copy retains only in-frame clones and omits some. The sample shows approximately 310,000 clones, 80% to 90% of them seen only once. The sample was PBMCs or T cells enriched from blood (not recorded which). The TCR was taken from a man younger than 45 who had recovered from COVID-19. The chain joins TRBV5-4 to TRBJ1-1, with 8 bases fitting TRBD1. The DNA of the CDR3 is TGTGCCAGCAGCTTGCAGGGGGCGAACACTGAAGCTTTCTTT. It codes for CASSLQGANTEAFF.